Following are 26 T cell receptor beta chains from one sample sequenced in a study of regulatory T cells in long-lasting Graves disease. Time point given: newly diagnosed GD, antithyroid drugs for less than 3 months. There was RNA extracted from PBMCs, and the TCR library was made from it. Libraries of TCR beta came from iRepertoire HTBI primers plus Arm-PCR of CDR3 regions. TCRdb processed the multiplex PCR reads anew with MiXCR; each CDR3 protein has one entry. The repertoire holds about 540,000 distinct CDR3 sequences, with about 13% as singletons. The sample also formed part of further work on T cells in Graves' hyperthyroidism and ophthalmopathy.

The material was peripheral blood mononuclear cells (PBMCs), obtained at new diagnosis, from a patient treated with antithyroid drugs. All receptors derive from a man aged 25-40 years with Graves disease.

In this sample, this clonotype turned up many times. CDR3 residues: CASTRDSPYEQYF. The CDR3, as DNA: TGTGCCAGCACTAGGGACAGCCCCTACGAGCAGTACTTC. The V gene is TRBV6-2 or TRBV6-3, the J gene TRBJ2-7; the match to TRBD1 covers 7 bases. This CDR3 has 13 amino acids. J gave up 2 bases and V 7 bases, and 5 bases lay outside the gene matches. CDR1 is MNHEY and CDR2 is SVGEGT in the germline V gene.

The chain uses TRBV6-1 and TRBJ2-7; 9 bases align to TRBD1. This CDR3 has 16 residues. J lost 3 bases, V lost 5 bases, and 11 bases had no gene match. Germline-derived CDR1 and CDR2 are MNHNS and SASEGT. The CDR3 sequence is CASSLLGQGSDYEQYF. CDR3 bases: TGTGCCAGCAGTCTTTTGGGACAGGGATCAGACTACGAGCAGTACTTC.

This clonotype was seen ten or more times. CDR3 DNA: TGTGCCAGCAGCGTAGCTGGGGACACAGATACGCAGTATTTT. It specifies CASSVAGDTDTQYF. The chain uses TRBV9 and TRBJ2-3, with D unclear. V was cut by 0 bases and J by 2 bases, with 7 bases left in between. This CDR3 has 14 amino acids. Looked up from germline, CDR1 is SGDLS and CDR2 is YYNGEE.

This clonotype was seen a few times. The V call is TRBV18, the J call TRBJ1-3, with D unresolved. Trimming stripped 0 bases from V and 0 bases from J, with 9 bases between. Germline V gene data show CDR1 as KGHSH and CDR2 as LQKENI. This CDR3 has 16 amino acids. In DNA, the CDR3 is TGTGCCAGCTCACCACCCCAGCGGAACTCTGGAAACACCATATATTTT. This codes for CASSPPQRNSGNTIYF.

This clonotype was seen more than once but under ten times. The chain joins TRBV9 to TRBJ2-4; D remains unclear. The V and J ends lost 0 bases and 2 bases respectively, with 6 bases between them. Germline lookup yields CDR1 SGDLS and CDR2 YYNGEE. This CDR3 is built from 14 residues. The CDR3 protein is CASSVDSSKNIQYF. The CDR3 DNA is TGTGCCAGCAGCGTAGATAGTTCCAAAAACATTCAGTACTTC.

Many counts were recorded for this clonotype. This chain joins TRBV29-1 and TRBJ2-5, with 8 positions matching TRBD2. The CDR3 is 13 amino acids. Germline V gene data show CDR1 as SQVTM and CDR2 as ANQGSEA. Trimming at V came to 6 bases and at J to 4 bases, leaving 7 bases not matched to a gene. In DNA, the CDR3 is TGCAGCGTCCCGGGGGGGGGGAGAGAGACCCAGTACTTC. Amino acids: CSVPGGGRETQYF.

This clonotype occurred a few times. In nucleotides, the CDR3 is TGCGCCAGCAGCCTCCGAGGGGGCGTGGACGAGCAGTACTTC. Protein: CASSLRGGVDEQYF. This chain uses TRBV4-1 with TRBJ2-7, with 7 bases lining up with TRBD1. The CDR3 length is 14 residues. V was pared by 4 bases and J by 5 bases, with 8 bases of the junction left unmatched. Germline CDR1 and CDR2: MGHRA and YSYEKL.

The sample holds many counts of this clonotype. This sequence joins TRBV20-1 and TRBJ2-1; the match to TRBD1 covers 8 bases. The CDR3 consists of 14 residues. After removal of 6 bases from V and 8 bases from J, the junction contained 12 bases not matched to a gene. Germline values: CDR1 DFQATT, CDR2 SNEGSKA (reference sequence). CDR3 in DNA: TGCAGTGCAACCGGAGGACAGGGTATCGATGAGCAGTTCTTC. Its protein product is CSATGGQGIDEQFF.

This clonotype has ten or more counts. The chain combines TRBV12-5 with TRBJ1-6; 9 bases line up with TRBD1. The CDR3 consists of 18 residues. V lost 0 bases, J lost 5 bases, and 8 bases stayed unmatched. Germline assignment: CDR1 LGHNT and CDR2 FRNRAP. CDR3 sequence reads: CASGLVLGQGSDNSPLHF. CDR3 bases: TGTGCTAGTGGTTTGGTACTCGGACAGGGGTCTGATAATTCACCCCTCCACTTT.

This clonotype was detected ten times or more. The chain recombines TRBV13 with TRBJ1-3; D gene unclear. This CDR3 has 14 residues. With 8 bases removed from V and 0 bases from J, the gap between germline ends came to 11 bases. Germline V gives CDR1 PRHDT, CDR2 FYEKMQ (reference sequence). CDR3 nucleotide sequence: TGTGCCAGCTGTGAACCGAGCTCTGGAAACACCATATATTTT. It codes for CASCEPSSGNTIYF.

This clonotype was seen ten or more times. The rearrangement links TRBV12-3 or TRBV12-4 to TRBJ2-5, with D possibly being TRBD2 (6 bases). The V and J ends lost 3 bases and 2 bases respectively, with 10 bases between them. The CDR3 contains 14 residues. The CDR3 sequence is CASSFFAGQETQYF. The CDR3 DNA follows: TGTGCCAGCAGTTTTTTTGCGGGACAAGAGACCCAGTACTTC.

This clonotype has at least ten counts. The chain combines TRBV10-3 with TRBJ1-2; 7 positions agree with TRBD1. The CDR3 loop spans 12 amino acids. After removal of 4 bases from V and 6 bases from J, the junction contained 2 bases not matched to a gene. Germline assignment: CDR1 ENHRY and CDR2 SYGVKD. CDR3 DNA: TGTGCCATCAGTGTCAGGGGGGATGGCTACACCTTC. It encodes CAISVRGDGYTF.

This clonotype was detected ten times or more. This chain joins TRBV10-3 and TRBJ1-5; 10 nucleotides align to TRBD1. Looked up from germline, CDR1 is ENHRY and CDR2 is SYGVKD. After removal of 10 bases from V and 7 bases from J, the junction contained 4 bases not matched to a gene. The CDR3 is 12 amino acids. The DNA for the CDR3 is TGTGCCACGGGGACAGGGGTCCAGCCCCAGCATTTT. It is translated as CATGTGVQPQHF.

The chain combines TRBV14 with TRBJ2-1; 8 nucleotides align to TRBD2. The V gene end was trimmed by 5 bases and the J gene end by 6 bases; junction bases not matched to a gene: 6. CDR1 is SGHDN and CDR2 is FVKESK in the germline V gene. This CDR3 comprises 14 residues. DNA of the CDR3: TGTGCCAGCAGCAGGGGACTAGTGGCCAATGAGCAGTTCTTC. Its protein product is CASSRGLVANEQFF.

The chain links TRBV15 to TRBJ2-3; possibly TRBD2 for D (5 bases). Germline V gives CDR1 LNHNV, CDR2 YYDKDF (reference sequence). The V gene lost 5 bases and the J gene lost 10 bases, with 13 bases spanning the gap. This CDR3 has 12 amino acids. The CDR3 DNA reads TGTGCCACCAGCCCTCGGGGAAGGGCGCAGTATTTT. Encoded protein: CATSPRGRAQYF.

This clonotype came up many times. This sequence joins TRBV20-1 and TRBJ1-2, with unresolved D. CDR3 length: 10 residues. Per the germline V gene, CDR1 is DFQATT and CDR2 is SNEGSKA (reference sequence). V lost 7 bases and J lost 10, with 13 bases in between. CDR3 residues: CSVPVRDYTF. DNA for the CDR3: TGCAGTGTTCCGGTCCGTGACTACACCTTC.

This clonotype was observed at least ten times. V gene TRBV20-1 combines with J gene TRBJ2-1; possibly TRBD2 for D (7 bases). The CDR3 runs 15 residues. The V end was cut by 0 bases, the J end by 0 bases, with 9 bases between. Germline CDR1 and CDR2: DFQATT and SNEGSKA (reference sequence). The CDR3 loop reads CSAREGGASYNEQFF. CDR3 coding DNA: TGCAGTGCTAGAGAGGGGGGGGCCTCCTACAATGAGCAGTTCTTC.

Ten or more counts support this clonotype. For the CDR3, the DNA is TGTGCCAGCAGTCCCTCCACTCAGTTTTTACAAGAGACCCAGTACTTC. It codes for CASSPSTQFLQETQYF. J is TRBJ2-5 and V is TRBV12-3 or TRBV12-4; D uncertain. This CDR3 is 16 amino acids long. V was clipped by 5 bases and J by 2 bases, with 18 bases between them.

Here the CDR3 reads CAISESGGRGSTEAFF. In DNA, the CDR3 is TGTGCCATCAGTGAGTCGGGGGGCAGGGGCTCTACTGAAGCTTTCTTT. The V and J genes are TRBV10-3 and TRBJ1-1; tentatively, D is TRBD1 (6 bases). The germline V gene has CDR1 ENHRY and CDR2 SYGVKD. V was clipped by 0 bases and J by 5 bases, with 16 bases between them. The CDR3 sequence is 16 residues long.

This clonotype was picked up many times. The chain links TRBV28 to TRBJ2-7, with TRBD2 identical over 7 bases. The V gene's germline CDR1 is MDHEN and CDR2 SYDVKM. The J segment lost 2 bases and the V segment lost 4 bases, leaving 5 bases of the junction unmatched. This CDR3 has 14 residues. The CDR3 is CASSWSSGAYEQYF. In DNA form, the CDR3 reads TGTGCCAGCAGTTGGTCTAGCGGCGCCTACGAGCAGTACTTC. The variable domain in full, with the rest retrieved from reference TRBV28 and TRBJ2-7, is DVKVTQSSRYLVKRTGEKVFLECVQDMDHENMFWYRQDPGLGLRLIYFSYDVKMKEKGDIPEGYSVSREKKERFSLILESASTNQTSMYLCASSWSSGAYEQYFGPGTRLTVT.

This clonotype was picked up a small number of times. The rearrangement joins TRBV12-3 or TRBV12-4 to TRBJ1-1, with TRBD1 matching 8 bases. The junction had 8 bases not matched to a gene; V was cut back by 3 bases and J by 8 bases. There are 14 residues in the CDR3. The CDR3 sequence: CASSFTTGGGEAFF. DNA for the CDR3: TGTGCCAGCAGTTTCACAACAGGGGGGGGAGAAGCTTTCTTT.

The chain carries TRBV18 and TRBJ1-2; the D is unclear. V dropped 3 bases and J dropped 1 base, with 24 bases sitting between them. The CDR3 has 19 residues. Germline V gene data show CDR1 as KGHSH and CDR2 as LQKENI. The CDR3 sequence is CASSPPLRRRSRLNYGYTF. The CDR3 DNA reads TGTGCCAGCTCACCCCCGTTGCGCCGGAGGAGTAGACTTAACTATGGCTACACCTTC.

This clonotype was found many times. The J gene is TRBJ2-1, the V gene TRBV20-1, with 15 bases that match TRBD2. The CDR3 contains 15 residues. Trimming removed 5 bases from V and 3 bases from J; junction bases left unmatched: 2. Looked up from germline, CDR1 is DFQATT and CDR2 is SNEGSKA (reference sequence). CDR3 sequence: CSAGGLAGGYNEQFF. The CDR3 nucleotides are TGCAGTGCTGGGGGACTAGCGGGAGGCTACAATGAGCAGTTCTTC.

This clonotype was detected only a few times. The CDR3: CSVRPPGGQYNEQFF. CDR3 DNA: TGCAGCGTCCGCCCCCCCGGGGGACAATACAATGAGCAGTTCTTC. The V call is TRBV29-1, the J call TRBJ2-1; D may correspond to TRBD1 or TRBD2 (6 bases each). Germline assignment: CDR1 SQVTM and CDR2 ANQGSEA. The CDR3 runs to 15 residues. Deletions cut 6 bases from V and 4 bases from J, with 19 bases between.

Ten or more counts support this clonotype. V usage is TRBV11-2 and J usage is TRBJ2-1, with 11 bases matching TRBD2. The CDR3 sequence is 17 residues long. V dropped 5 bases and J dropped 8; count of bases not matched to a gene: 14. The V gene's germline CDR1 is SGHAT and CDR2 FQNNGV. DNA for the CDR3: TGTGCCAGCAGCGAAGGGACTAGCGGTAGAAATAACGATGAGCAGTTCTTC. This sequence encodes CASSEGTSGRNNDEQFF.

The rearrangement uses TRBV15 and TRBJ1-6; TRBD1 is a possible D gene (5 bases). Between the trimmed V and J ends, which lost 1 base and 10 bases, there was a span of 14 bases. The CDR3 has 15 amino acids. Germline CDR1 LNHNV, CDR2 YYDKDF (reference sequence). This CDR3 is CATSRVRGEKSPLHF. DNA of the CDR3: TGTGCCACCAGCAGAGTGAGGGGAGAGAAGTCACCCCTCCACTTT.